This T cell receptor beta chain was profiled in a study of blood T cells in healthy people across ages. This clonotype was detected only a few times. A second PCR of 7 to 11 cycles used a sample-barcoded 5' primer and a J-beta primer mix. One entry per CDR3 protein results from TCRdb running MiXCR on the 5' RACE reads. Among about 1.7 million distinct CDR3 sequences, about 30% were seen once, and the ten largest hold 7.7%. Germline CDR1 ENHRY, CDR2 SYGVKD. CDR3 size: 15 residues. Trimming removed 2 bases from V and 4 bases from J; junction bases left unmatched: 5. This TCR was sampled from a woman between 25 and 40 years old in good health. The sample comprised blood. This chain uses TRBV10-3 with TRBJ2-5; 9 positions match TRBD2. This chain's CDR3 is CAISEVAGVGETQYF. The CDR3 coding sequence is TGTGCCATCAGTGAGGTAGCGGGAGTGGGAGAGACCCAGTACTTC.